One sample yielded the 9 T cell receptor beta chains listed below, sequenced in a study of blood T cells in healthy people across ages. Primed by a sample-barcoded 5' primer and a J-beta primer mix, a second PCR proceeded for roughly 7 to 12 cycles. TCRdb reprocessed the 5' RACE reads with MiXCR, giving one entry per CDR3 protein. The sample carries about a million distinct CDR3 sequences, roughly 50% recorded once. The sample consisted of blood. The receptors come from a woman aged 60-75 years in good health.

The chain is built from TRBV2 and TRBJ1-1; D gene uncertain. V lost 4 bases, J lost 0 bases, and 12 bases lay in between. The CDR3 sequence is 15 residues long. The germline gives CDR1 SNHLY, CDR2 FYNNEI. The DNA of the CDR3 is TGTGCCAGCAGTGGGGATACCGAGATGAACACTGAAGCTTTCTTT. It is translated as CASSGDTEMNTEAFF.

This clonotype has a handful of counts. The V and J genes are TRBV20-1 and TRBJ2-7; D gene ambiguous. Looked up from germline, CDR1 is DFQATT and CDR2 is SNEGSKA (reference sequence). This CDR3 has 12 residues. V was shortened by 1 base and J by 2 bases, with 6 bases between the two germline ends. The CDR3 region has the DNA TGCAGTGCTAGAGTCCCGGCCTACGAGCAGTACTTC. Its protein product is CSARVPAYEQYF.

This clonotype has a handful of counts. The V and J genes are TRBV6-6 and TRBJ1-4; TRBD1 matches 8 bases. Germline CDR1 MNHNY, CDR2 SVGAGI (reference sequence). The junction had 9 bases not matched to a gene; V was cut back by 7 bases and J by 8 bases. This CDR3 is 14 amino acids long. CDR3 in DNA: TGTGCCAGCAAGAGGGGACAGGATACCGAAAAACTGTTTTTT. Encoded protein: CASKRGQDTEKLFF.

The chain employs TRBV5-6 and TRBJ2-1, with 11 bases identical to TRBD1. Germline V CDR1 and CDR2: SGHDT, YYEEEE. Trimming took 4 bases from V and 9 from J; bases not matched to a gene: 6. The CDR3 sequence is 14 residues long. DNA for the CDR3: TGTGCCAGCAGCCCGCGGGACAGGGGGACTGAGCAGTTCTTC. Translation gives CASSPRDRGTEQFF.

The table lists this clonotype with a count of one. V gene TRBV5-1 combines with J gene TRBJ2-6; possible D gene TRBD2, 6 bases. Trimming took off 0 bases at V and 0 bases at J, with 16 bases between the two ends. The CDR3 consists of 19 residues. Germline CDR1 is SGHRS and CDR2 is YFSETQ. In DNA, the CDR3 is TGCGCCAGCAGCTTGGCGTCTGGGAGGAGGGACTCTGGGGCCAACGTCCTGACTTTC. Its translation is CASSLASGRRDSGANVLTF.

This chain links TRBV25-1 with TRBJ2-7, with TRBD2 identical over 8 bases. The V gene end was trimmed by 4 bases and the J gene end by 3 bases; junction bases not matched to a gene: 11. The CDR3 totals 16 residues. Germline CDR1 reads MGHDK; CDR2 reads SYGVNS. CDR3 nucleotide sequence: TGTGCCAGCAGTGCCCATACTAGCGGCTTGTACTACGAGCAGTACTTC. This encodes CASSAHTSGLYYEQYF.

This clonotype was observed a few times. The rearrangement links TRBV20-1 to TRBJ2-4; D possibly matches TRBD1 or TRBD2 (5 bases each). Germline values: CDR1 DFQATT, CDR2 SNEGSKA (reference sequence). V shed 3 bases and J shed 1 base, with 7 bases lying between them. This CDR3 is 13 amino acids long. DNA of the CDR3: TGCAGTGCTAGGGGGGTTGCCAAAAACATTCAGTACTTC. Translating gives CSARGVAKNIQYF.

This clonotype was detected a few times. The chain recombines TRBV18 with TRBJ2-5; D perhaps matches TRBD1 (6 bases). This CDR3 region has 18 residues. Germline assignment: CDR1 KGHSH and CDR2 LQKENI. V lost 2 bases and J 4 bases, leaving 23 bases between the germline ends. The chain's CDR3 is CASSPAEGTTEGGETQYF. Here the CDR3 DNA reads TGTGCCAGCTCACCAGCTGAAGGGACAACGGAAGGGGGAGAGACCCAGTACTTC.

The V call is TRBV20-1, the J call TRBJ2-5; D may be TRBD2 (5 bases). The DNA matches TRBJ2-1 better at its end, which makes the J call doubtful. Germline CDR1 DFQATT, CDR2 SNEGSKA (reference sequence). The CDR3 totals 13 residues. CDR3 bases: TGCAGTGCAAACCCGCAAGCGGAAGAGACCCAGTTCTTC. Translated: CSANPQAEETQFF.